The 14 T cell receptor beta chains below were found in one sample sequenced in a study of T cells expressing NK-cell markers. After re-calling the 5' RACE reads, TCRdb lists one entry per CDR3 protein, DNA absent. This specimen shows roughly 180,000 distinct CDR3 sequences; the ten leading clones hold 20% to 25%. Sequences were obtained from blood T cells: a sorted CD56 or NKG2C T cell subset, CD4+ or CD8+ T cells, or bulk PBMC T cells (not recorded which). These receptors came from a man aged 18-70 years in good health.

The V and J genes are TRBV19 and TRBJ2-7; TCRdb indicates TRBD2, and absent DNA this call remains unverified. There are 15 residues in the CDR3. Germline loops: CDR1 LNHDA, CDR2 SQIVND (reference sequence). The CDR3: CASSSAGGSSYEQYF.

The chain recombines TRBV29-1 with TRBJ1-2; the TCRdb D gene call, TRBD1, has no DNA to confirm it. CDR3 length: 15 amino acids. CDR1 is SQVTM, CDR2 ANQGSEA, per germline. This chain's CDR3 is CSVEDRGPVDYGYTF.

The CDR3 here is CASRSGHTGELFF. J is TRBJ2-2 and V is TRBV11-3. In germline, CDR1 is SGHNT, CDR2 YENEEA. The length of the CDR3 is 13 residues.

The V gene is TRBV5-6, the J gene TRBJ1-2; TCRdb returns TRBD1, unconfirmable since there is no DNA. Germline V gene data show CDR1 as SGHDT and CDR2 as YYEEEE. CDR3 length: 12 amino acids. The CDR3 protein is CASSRTDYGYTF.

The CDR3 spells CATSGQGNNEQFF. The V gene is TRBV24-1, the J gene TRBJ2-1; there is no DNA to check the TCRdb D call of TRBD1. The germline CDR1 and CDR2 sequences are KGHDR and SFDVKD. CDR3 length: 13 residues.

The CDR3 loop reads CASSLAITLPDTQYF. The chain is built from TRBV7-9 and TRBJ2-3. Germline values: CDR1 SEHNR, CDR2 FQNEAQ (reference sequence). The CDR3 loop spans 15 amino acids.

CDR3 loop: CASSLGLAGGLTGELFF. The chain links TRBV12-3 or TRBV12-4 to TRBJ2-2; TCRdb returns TRBD2, unconfirmable since there is no DNA. The CDR3 sequence is 17 residues long.

The J gene is TRBJ2-1, the V gene TRBV2; with no DNA, the TCRdb D assignment of TRBD2 cannot be verified. The CDR3 spans 14 residues. Germline lookup yields CDR1 SNHLY and CDR2 FYNNEI. The chain's CDR3 is CASRGTSGATGQFF. The full variable domain, completed using reference TRBV2 and TRBJ2-1, is EPEVTQTPSHQVTQMGQEVILRCVPISNHLYFYWYRQILGQKVEFLVSFYNNEISEKSEIFDDQFSVERPDGSNFTLKIRSTKLEDSAMYFCASRGTSGATGQFFGPGTRLTVL.

The J gene is TRBJ2-3, the V gene TRBV11-3; the D call from TCRdb, TRBD2, cannot be confirmed without DNA. The germline V gene has CDR1 SGHNT and CDR2 YENEEA. This CDR3 has 15 residues. The CDR3 sequence is CASSIRAGGSDTQYF.

The J gene is TRBJ2-3, the V gene TRBV6-2 or TRBV6-3; TCRdb selects TRBD2, and the lack of DNA leaves this call unchecked. CDR1 and CDR2 from the germline V gene are MNHEY and SVGEGT. The CDR3 length is 20 residues. The CDR3 sequence is CASSPLAGWEAGFNTDTQYF.

CDR3 in amino acids: CASSEVGPGGQETQYF. The V gene is TRBV28, the J gene TRBJ2-5; as DNA is missing, the TRBD2 call by TCRdb cannot be tested. Germline V gives CDR1 MDHEN, CDR2 SYDVKM. The CDR3 sequence is 16 residues long.

V is TRBV20-1 and J is TRBJ2-2; TCRdb selects TRBD1, and the lack of DNA leaves this call unchecked. The CDR3 extends over 19 amino acids. Germline V gene data show CDR1 as DFQATT and CDR2 as SNEGSKA (reference sequence). The CDR3 reads CSARDGGDPVQPTTGELFF.

The chain joins TRBV19 to TRBJ2-2; absent DNA, TCRdb's TRBD1 call cannot be checked. CDR1 is LNHDA, CDR2 SQIVND, per germline (reference sequence). The CDR3 is 14 residues long. The CDR3 loop reads CARDRDRHTGELFF. Looking up the rest from reference TRBV19 and TRBJ2-2 gives the full variable domain: DGGITQSPKYLFRKEGQNVTLSCEQNLNHDAMYWYRQDPGQGLRLIYYSQIVNDFQKGDIAEGYSVSREKKESFPLTVTSAQKNPTAFYLCARDRDRHTGELFFGEGSRLTVL.

The chain carries TRBV24-1 and TRBJ2-1. The CDR3 runs to 12 residues. Germline lookup yields CDR1 KGHDR and CDR2 SFDVKD. The CDR3 loop is CATSGGELEQFF.